This T cell receptor (beta chain) was identified during a study of blood T cell repertoires in COVID-19. About the study: Collection of acute and convalescent COVID-19 samples took place in the United States, Italy and Spain.

The germline V gene has CDR1 SGHAT and CDR2 FQDESV (reference sequence). The CDR3 is made up of 17 amino acids. V lost 0 bases and J lost 2, with 15 bases in between. The table came from immunoSEQ multiplex PCR; TCRdb's copy has only in-frame clones and leaves some out. The profile covers more than 60,000 clones, with around 90% appearing a single time and 10% taken by the ten largest. This TCR was recovered from a woman aged 40 to 50 who had recovered from COVID-19. The V and J genes are TRBV11-1 and TRBJ2-3; a possible D gene is TRBD1 (6 bases). The sequenced material came from PBMCs or T cells enriched from blood (not recorded which). The CDR3 protein is CASSLALGQTATDTQYF. The CDR3 DNA is TGTGCCAGCAGCTTAGCGCTTGGACAGACAGCCACAGATACGCAGTATTTT.